The 30 T cell receptor beta chains given below trace back to one sample, sequenced in a study of T-cell memory formation after mild COVID-19. Using its own MiXCR run on the 5' RACE reads, TCRdb lists one record per CDR3 protein. This sample has a few hundred thousand distinct CDR3 sequences; roughly 17% occur once, and the top ten carry around 23%. Sequencing was performed on PBMCs or a T cell subset sorted from them (not recorded which). These receptors originate from a man between 18 and 29 years old who had mild COVID-19 (a few samples of this study predate the infection). Cell type and time point are not known.

This clonotype was recorded a few times. The chain couples TRBV3-1 to TRBJ1-1; no clear D. CDR1 is LGHDT, CDR2 YNNKEL, per germline (reference sequence). The length of the CDR3 is 14 residues. Trimming cost V 2 bases and J 4 bases, with 11 bases left between them. This CDR3 is CASSQLEKATEAFF. In nucleotides, the CDR3 is TGTGCCAGCAGCCAATTGGAGAAGGCCACTGAAGCTTTCTTT.

This clonotype was counted ten times or more. This rearrangement joins TRBV20-1 to TRBJ2-5, with 8 positions matching TRBD2. Germline CDR1 reads DFQATT; CDR2 reads SNEGSKA (reference sequence). V lost 4 bases, J lost 4 bases, and 8 bases stayed unmatched. The CDR3 sequence is 14 residues long. CDR3 in amino acids: CSATLGGAGETQYF. CDR3 DNA sequence: TGCAGTGCTACCCTCGGGGGGGCCGGAGAGACCCAGTACTTC.

This clonotype was counted only a few times. The chain recombines TRBV27 with TRBJ2-3; 11 bases align to TRBD2. With 7 bases clipped from V and 2 bases from J, the junction kept 8 bases outside the gene matches. In germline, CDR1 is MNHEY, CDR2 SMNVEV (reference sequence). CDR3 length: 16 residues. Here the CDR3 reads CASNRVAGGFTDTQYF. DNA of the CDR3: TGTGCCAGCAATAGGGTAGCGGGGGGGTTCACAGATACGCAGTATTTT.

The DNA for the CDR3 is TGCAGCGCTGCTTTGGGGGTCAGGGAGACCCAGTACTTC. It is translated as CSAALGVRETQYF. The chain carries TRBV29-1 and TRBJ2-5, with D perhaps matching TRBD1 or TRBD2 (5 bases each). Trimming removed 7 bases from V and 5 bases from J, with 17 bases in between. This CDR3 has 13 residues. Germline CDR1 reads SQVTM; CDR2 reads ANQGSEA.

This clonotype has ten or more counts. The rearrangement uses TRBV5-1 and TRBJ1-5; 7 nucleotides line up with TRBD1. CDR3 size: 13 residues. J gave up 4 bases and V 4 bases, and 2 bases lay outside the gene matches. The germline V gene encodes CDR1 SGHRS and CDR2 YFSETQ. The CDR3 is CASSQTGNQPQHF. The CDR3 DNA sequence: TGCGCCAGCAGCCAGACAGGGAATCAGCCCCAGCATTTT.

This clonotype came up a few times. The CDR3 spells CSARGIDRVEAFF. For the CDR3, the DNA is TGCAGTGCTAGAGGGATCGACAGGGTTGAAGCTTTCTTT. V is TRBV20-1 and J is TRBJ1-1; 7 bases are shared with TRBD1. The V gene's germline CDR1 is DFQATT and CDR2 SNEGSKA (reference sequence). V shed 1 base and J 7 bases; nucleotides not matched to a gene: 6. The CDR3 totals 13 residues.

V and J are TRBV5-1 and TRBJ2-2; D may match TRBD1 or TRBD2 (5 bases each). This CDR3 spans 13 amino acids. The germline V gene encodes CDR1 SGHRS and CDR2 YFSETQ. The V end was cut by 4 bases, the J end by 7 bases, with 11 bases between. CDR3 nucleotides: TGCGCCAGCAGCCGGGGCCTTAGCGGGGAGCTGTTTTTT. Translating it yields CASSRGLSGELFF.

CDR3 in DNA: TGTGCCAGCAGCCGTACAGGGAGTGAGACAGATACGCAGTATTTT. The encoded protein is CASSRTGSETDTQYF. V is TRBV6-5 and J is TRBJ2-3; possibly TRBD1 for D (6 bases). The CDR3 is 15 residues long. V lost 6 bases and J lost 3, with 16 bases in between. The germline CDR1 and CDR2 sequences are MNHEY and SVGAGI.

This chain joins TRBV7-2 and TRBJ2-1; the match to TRBD1 covers 11 bases. The germline V gene has CDR1 SGHTA and CDR2 FQGNSA. V lost 5 bases, J lost 8 bases, and 8 bases stayed unmatched. The length of the CDR3 is 15 residues. CDR3 sequence: CASSPRDRGWDEQFF. DNA for the CDR3: TGTGCCAGCAGCCCGCGGGACAGGGGGTGGGATGAGCAGTTCTTC.

This chain joins TRBV10-3 and TRBJ2-3, with D maybe TRBD1 (6 bases). From germline, CDR1 is ENHRY and CDR2 SYGVKD. The CDR3 length is 15 residues. The V end was cut by 3 bases, the J end by 2 bases, with 12 bases between. CDR3 nucleotides: TGTGCCATCAGTGATGGACAGTACGTCACAGATACGCAGTATTTT. Translated, it gives CAISDGQYVTDTQYF.

This sequence joins TRBV5-1 and TRBJ2-3; TRBD2 might be the D (5 bases). Germline V lookup: CDR1 SGHRS, CDR2 YFSETQ. The CDR3 runs 12 residues. V was trimmed by 4 bases and J by 7 bases, leaving 10 bases between them. The CDR3 sequence: CASSQEENTQYF. CDR3 nucleotides: TGCGCCAGCAGCCAGGAGGAAAATACGCAGTATTTT.

This chain links TRBV19 with TRBJ2-7; a weak D match, TRBD2 (5 bases). The CDR3 covers 15 residues. CDR1 and CDR2 (germline): LNHDA, SQIVND (reference sequence). V was shortened by 5 bases and J by 6 bases, with 20 bases between the two germline ends. CDR3 nucleotides: TGTGCCAGTAGTCTCCTCTCGGACTCCTCCGGCGAGCAGTACTTC. Its translation: CASSLLSDSSGEQYF.

Written as DNA, the CDR3 is TGTGCCAGCAGTTTTATTGGCGAGGAGCTGTTTTTT. Translation gives CASSFIGEELFF. The J gene is TRBJ2-2, the V gene TRBV6-2 or TRBV6-3; no reliable D call. With 4 bases removed from V and 10 bases from J, the gap between germline ends came to 10 bases. The CDR3 runs to 12 residues. Germline loops: CDR1 MNHEY, CDR2 SVGEGT.

CDR3 bases: TGTGCCAGCAGTAGCGGGGAAAAACTGTTTTTT. This translates into CASSSGEKLFF. V usage is TRBV6-5 and J usage is TRBJ1-4; no definite D call. Germline CDR1 is MNHEY and CDR2 is SVGAGI. This CDR3 spans 11 amino acids. V lost 5 bases, J lost 8 bases, and 6 bases lay in between.

This chain links TRBV21-1 with TRBJ1-2. TRBV21-1 is assigned pseudogene status. The CDR3 consists of 15 residues. The CDR3 DNA is TGTGCCAGCAGCAAAGCGCTTCCACCTAACTATGGCTACACCTTC. Encoded protein: CASSKALPPNYGYTF.

The chain has TRBV12-3 or TRBV12-4 and TRBJ2-2; TRBD1 agrees at 9 bases. CDR3 length: 16 amino acids. The trim removed 1 base at V and 1 base at J, leaving 1 base unmatched. This chain's CDR3 is CASSLGQGVNTGELFF. CDR3 DNA sequence: TGTGCCAGCAGTTTAGGACAGGGGGTGAACACCGGGGAGCTGTTTTTT.

This clonotype showed up just a few times. The CDR3 spells CASSSNPRGTIYF. DNA for the CDR3: TGTGCCAGCAGCTCGAACCCTAGGGGCACCATATATTTT. The V gene is TRBV7-2, the J gene TRBJ1-3; D might be TRBD1 (5 bases). Deletions cut 4 bases from V and 9 bases from J, with 13 bases between. This CDR3 is built from 13 residues. Germline CDR1 reads SGHTA; CDR2 reads FQGNSA.

This chain uses TRBV2 with TRBJ2-3; TRBD2 aligns across 7 bases. The CDR3 spans 14 residues. V shed 7 bases and J 3 bases; nucleotides not matched to a gene: 7. Germline V gene data show CDR1 as SNHLY and CDR2 as FYNNEI. The chain's CDR3 is CASTIGGLTDTQYF. The DNA of the CDR3 is TGTGCCAGCACAATCGGGGGGTTAACAGATACGCAGTATTTT. The variable domain in full, with the rest retrieved from reference TRBV2 and TRBJ2-3, is EPEVTQTPSHQVTQMGQEVILRCVPISNHLYFYWYRQILGQKVEFLVSFYNNEISEKSEIFDDQFSVERPDGSNFTLKIRSTKLEDSAMYFCASTIGGLTDTQYFGPGTRLTVL.

This chain connects TRBV6-2 or TRBV6-3 to TRBJ1-5; D might be TRBD1 (6 bases). The V end was cut by 2 bases, the J end by 6 bases, with 20 bases between. The CDR3 has 17 amino acids. Germline lookup yields CDR1 MNHEY and CDR2 SVGEGT. The CDR3 is CASSYGWGGAASQPQHF. The DNA for the CDR3 is TGTGCCAGCAGTTACGGGTGGGGGGGCGCCGCTTCTCAGCCCCAGCATTTT.

This clonotype has just one count. The chain has TRBV5-4 and TRBJ2-1; 8 bases map to TRBD2. Trimming cost V 7 bases and J 9 bases; bases outside gene matches: 18. CDR1 and CDR2 (germline): SGHNT, YYREEE (reference sequence). This CDR3 comprises 16 residues. The CDR3 here is CASAQFGRAGVSEQFF. CDR3 DNA sequence: TGTGCCAGCGCCCAGTTCGGGAGGGCAGGGGTAAGTGAGCAGTTCTTC.

The rearrangement uses TRBV5-1 and TRBJ2-7; 11 bases are a match to TRBD1. The germline CDR1 and CDR2 sequences are SGHRS and YFSETQ. V was clipped by 7 bases and J by 3 bases; unmatched bases: 6. The CDR3 spans 14 residues. CDR3 nucleotide sequence: TGCGCCAGCTCTCTGGGACAGGGGGACTACGAGCAGTACGTC. Amino acid sequence: CASSLGQGDYEQYV.

With regard to this clonotype: A much larger clone lies one base from this, so it may be a read error. This sequence joins TRBV12-3 or TRBV12-4 and TRBJ2-7; the match to TRBD2 covers 9 bases. CDR3 length: 17 amino acids. CDR3 nucleotides: TGTGCCAGCAGCCCGCCGGCTAGCGGGGCTTCCTCCTACGATCAGTACTTC. It codes for CASSPPASGASSYDQYF.

This clonotype was counted only a few times. V and J are TRBV6-2 or TRBV6-3 and TRBJ2-5, with 7 bases lining up with TRBD2. The J segment lost 1 base and the V segment lost 7 bases, leaving 12 bases of the junction unmatched. The germline V gene encodes CDR1 MNHEY and CDR2 SVGEGT. The CDR3 is made up of 16 amino acids. This CDR3 is CASKASSGAFQETQYF. In nucleotides, the CDR3 is TGTGCCAGCAAGGCTTCCAGCGGGGCGTTCCAAGAGACCCAGTACTTC.

CDR3 coding DNA: TGTGCCAGCCGCTCTAGAGGGGGGCTGGGGGAGACCCAGTACTTC. Amino acid sequence: CASRSRGGLGETQYF. The chain joins TRBV4-2 to TRBJ2-5, with D perhaps being TRBD1 or TRBD2 (6 bases each). Trimming pared 8 bases from V and 5 bases from J, leaving 21 bases between. The CDR3 is made up of 15 amino acids. CDR1 is LGHNA and CDR2 is YNFKEQ in the germline V gene.

This clonotype was recorded once. The chain employs TRBV7-9 and TRBJ2-7; D is unresolved. Germline-derived CDR1 and CDR2 are SEHNR and FQNEAQ (reference sequence). The CDR3 contains 17 residues. V gave up 6 bases and J gave up 4 bases, with 25 bases separating them. In nucleotides, the CDR3 is TGTGCCAGCAGAACTCGGCCACGCAGGCATGGAGAATACGAGCAGTACGTC. Its translation: CASRTRPRRHGEYEQYV.

This clonotype was observed a few times. The CDR3: CASSLHKTGMGRGYTF. DNA of the CDR3: TGTGCCAGCAGCTTACATAAGACAGGGATGGGCCGCGGCTACACCTTC. The gene calls are TRBV7-9 and TRBJ1-2; 7 positions agree with TRBD1. The CDR3 contains 16 residues. Per the germline V gene, CDR1 is SEHNR and CDR2 is FQNEAQ (reference sequence). Losses at the gene ends were 2 bases for V and 8 bases for J; bases not matched to a gene: 14.

The count of this clonotype is one. J is TRBJ2-1 and V is TRBV20-1; TRBD2 matches 7 bases. Germline lookup yields CDR1 DFQATT and CDR2 SNEGSKA (reference sequence). V trimming: 6 bases; J trimming: 5 bases; junction bases outside the gene matches: 7. This CDR3 region has 13 residues. CDR3 amino acids: CSARSGYDNEQFF. Here the CDR3 DNA reads TGCAGTGCGCGTAGCGGGTACGACAATGAGCAGTTCTTC.

The rearrangement joins TRBV7-9 to TRBJ2-1; 9 positions agree with TRBD2. The length of the CDR3 is 16 residues. Germline CDR1 and CDR2: SEHNR and FQNEAQ (reference sequence). With 5 bases clipped from V and 8 bases from J, the junction kept 13 bases outside the gene matches. The CDR3 protein is CASSPHSGGPRDEQFF. Written as DNA, the CDR3 is TGTGCCAGCAGCCCCCATAGCGGGGGCCCCCGGGATGAGCAGTTCTTC. Full variable domain (outside the CDR3, taken from reference TRBV7-9 and TRBJ2-1): DTGVSQNPRHKITKRGQNVTFRCDPISEHNRLYWYRQTLGQGPEFLTYFQNEAQLEKSRLLSDRFSAERPKGSFSTLEIQRTEQGDSAMYLCASSPHSGGPRDEQFFGPGTRLTVL.

The chain recombines TRBV6-1 with TRBJ1-2; 9 bases are shared with TRBD1. CDR1 is MNHNS and CDR2 is SASEGT in the germline V gene. There are 16 residues in the CDR3. The J segment lost 4 bases and the V segment lost 3 bases, leaving 9 bases of the junction unmatched. The CDR3 DNA is TGTGCCAGCAGTGAGACCGGGACAGGGCGAATCTATGGCTACACCTTC. It codes for CASSETGTGRIYGYTF.

This chain uses TRBV6-5 with TRBJ2-2; D is unclear. Trimming left V 0 bases short and J 0 bases short, with 8 bases between. The CDR3 is made up of 16 amino acids. CDR1 is MNHEY and CDR2 is SVGAGI in the germline V gene. The CDR3 bases are TGTGCCAGCAGTTACTCGGTTCTACCGAACACCGGGGAGCTGTTTTTT. Translating it yields CASSYSVLPNTGELFF.